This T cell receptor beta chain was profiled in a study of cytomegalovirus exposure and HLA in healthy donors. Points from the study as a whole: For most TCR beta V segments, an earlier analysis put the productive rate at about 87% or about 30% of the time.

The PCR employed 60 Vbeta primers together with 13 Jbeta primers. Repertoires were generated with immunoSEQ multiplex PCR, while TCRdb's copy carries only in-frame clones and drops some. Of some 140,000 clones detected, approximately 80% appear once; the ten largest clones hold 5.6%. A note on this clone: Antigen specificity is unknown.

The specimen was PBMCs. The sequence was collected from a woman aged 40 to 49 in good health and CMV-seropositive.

CDR3 sequence (DNA): TGTGCCAGCAGTTATAAGGGGCTAACTAACTATGGCTACACCTTC. Translated, it gives CASSYKGLTNYGYTF. V gene TRBV6-5 combines with J gene TRBJ1-2, with D possibly TRBD1 on 5 matching bases. Germline loops: CDR1 MNHEY, CDR2 SVGAGI. The CDR3 covers 15 residues. Trimming left V 3 bases short and J 0 bases short, with 11 bases between.